The T cell receptor beta chain described here comes from a study of cytomegalovirus exposure and HLA in healthy donors. CDR3 size: 17 residues. From germline, CDR1 is SEHNR and CDR2 FQNEAQ (reference sequence). The ends lost 2 bases at V and 1 base at J; junction bases unmatched: 7. This clone was recorded only once. The PCR had 60 Vbeta and 13 Jbeta primers. Sequencing was performed with immunoSEQ multiplex PCR; in TCRdb, only in-frame clones are kept and a portion is missing. Here the sample spans 120,000 or so clones, about 70% being singletons. This chain connects TRBV7-9 to TRBJ1-5; 8 bases are a match to TRBD1. The source material was PBMCs. The clonotype was recovered from a woman aged 40 to 50 in good health and CMV-seronegative. The CDR3 DNA sequence: TGTGCCAGCAGCTTATCCGTTAACAGGGGGAGCAATCAGCCCCAGCATTTT. As protein: CASSLSVNRGSNQPQHF. Variable domain in full (rest from reference TRBV7-9 and TRBJ1-5): DTGVSQNPRHKITKRGQNVTFRCDPISEHNRLYWYRQTLGQGPEFLTYFQNEAQLEKSRLLSDRFSAERPKGSFSTLEIQRTEQGDSAMYLCASSLSVNRGSNQPQHFGDGTRLSIL.